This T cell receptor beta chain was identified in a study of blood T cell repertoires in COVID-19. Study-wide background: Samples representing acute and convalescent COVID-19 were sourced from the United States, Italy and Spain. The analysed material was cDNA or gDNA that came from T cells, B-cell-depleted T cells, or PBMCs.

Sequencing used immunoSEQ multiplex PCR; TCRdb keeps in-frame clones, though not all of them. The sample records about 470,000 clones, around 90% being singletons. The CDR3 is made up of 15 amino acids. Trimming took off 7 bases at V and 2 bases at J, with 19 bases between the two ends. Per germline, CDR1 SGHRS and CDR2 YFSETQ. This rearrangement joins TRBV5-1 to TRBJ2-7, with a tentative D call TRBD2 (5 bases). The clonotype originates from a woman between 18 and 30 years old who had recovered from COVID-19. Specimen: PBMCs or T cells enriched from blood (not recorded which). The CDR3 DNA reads TGCGCCAGCCGGATACTGGCGGGCACGACCTACGAGCAGTACTTC. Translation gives CASRILAGTTYEQYF.